The 9 T cell receptor beta chains presented below share a single source sample, sequenced in a study of regulatory T cells in long-lasting Graves disease. iRepertoire HTBI primers and Arm-PCR of CDR3 regions built TCR beta libraries. From the multiplex PCR reads, TCRdb called clonotypes with MiXCR, one entry per CDR3 protein. The table shows about 540,000 distinct CDR3 sequences, with roughly 13% occurring only once. Time point noted: newly diagnosed GD, antithyroid drugs for less than 3 months. The TCR library was prepared using RNA isolated from PBMCs. This sample also belongs to another study, concerning T cells in Graves' hyperthyroidism and ophthalmopathy.

The input for sequencing was peripheral blood mononuclear cells (PBMCs), taken at new diagnosis, from a patient treated with antithyroid drugs. The receptors stem from a man aged 25 to 40 with Graves disease.

This clonotype was detected only once. Since a far larger clone is one base different, this is likely a read error. The chain employs TRBV2 and TRBJ1-1; D possibly corresponds to TRBD1 (6 bases). Germline lookup yields CDR1 SNHLY and CDR2 FYNNEI. The CDR3 contains 14 residues. V was trimmed by 7 bases and J by 3 bases, leaving 15 bases between them. The CDR3 region is CASKNSGEDTEAFF. The CDR3, as DNA: TGTGCCAGCAAGAACTCAGGGGAGGACACTGAAGCTTTCTTT.

This clonotype came up a few times. A far larger clone lies a single base away; this is likely a read error. CDR3 in amino acids: CASSQDWRTGISNEQLF. The CDR3 DNA reads TGTGCCAGCAGCCAAGATTGGAGGACAGGAATTAGCAATGAGCAGCTCTTC. J is TRBJ2-1 and V is TRBV7-2; 7 bases are a match to TRBD1. Germline CDR1 is SGHTA and CDR2 is FQGNSA. The CDR3 is made up of 17 amino acids.

This clonotype appeared many times. DNA for the CDR3: TGTGCCAGCAGGTCCGTACGGGGGGGCTACGAGCAGTACTTC. This translates into CASRSVRGGYEQYF. The chain has TRBV11-2 and TRBJ2-7; TRBD2 matches 8 bases. The CDR3 contains 14 residues. The V segment lost 6 bases and the J segment 3 bases; nucleotides outside the gene matches: 7. CDR1 is SGHAT, CDR2 FQNNGV, per germline.

The V gene is TRBV18, the J gene TRBJ1-5, with 11 bases fitting TRBD1. The CDR3 is 15 residues long. Germline V gives CDR1 KGHSH, CDR2 LQKENI. V dropped 2 bases and J dropped 6; count of bases not matched to a gene: 3. The CDR3 DNA reads TGTGCCAGCTCACCAAGGGACAGGGGGTTTCAGCCCCAGCATTTT. Amino acids: CASSPRDRGFQPQHF.

The chain uses TRBV29-1 and TRBJ2-3; possibly TRBD2 for D (5 bases). Trimming cost V 8 bases and J 0 bases, with 18 bases left between them. Germline values: CDR1 SQVTM, CDR2 ANQGSEA. The CDR3 is 15 residues long. The CDR3 nucleotides are TGCAGCTCCAACCCGGCGGGCCGAAGCACAGATACGCAGTATTTT. Its protein product is CSSNPAGRSTDTQYF.

The V gene is TRBV5-5, the J gene TRBJ1-2, with D tentatively TRBD1 (5 bases). In germline, CDR1 is SGHKS, CDR2 YYEKEE (reference sequence). The CDR3 length is 14 residues. Trimming left V 0 bases short and J 7 bases short, with 13 bases between. The CDR3 DNA reads TGTGCCAGCAGCTTGGTAGCGCAGGGACGTGGCTACACCTTC. This translates into CASSLVAQGRGYTF.

Regarding this clonotype: Since a much larger clone is just one base distant, this may be a read error. V and J are TRBV20-1 and TRBJ1-1, with a possible D match to TRBD1 (5 bases). Germline CDR1 reads DFQATT; CDR2 reads SNEGSKA (reference sequence). The V gene lost 7 bases and the J gene lost 4 bases, with 22 bases spanning the gap. The CDR3 has 15 residues. For the CDR3, the DNA is TGCAGTGTCCCGGACGCGGGTGCGGGACGCACTGAAGCTTTCTTT. Translation gives CSVPDAGAGRTEAFF.

CDR3 amino acids: CASSIDRRDTQYF. The CDR3 nucleotides are TGTGCCAGTAGTATCGACCGCCGCGATACGCAGTATTTT. The chain recombines TRBV19 with TRBJ2-3; D is undetermined. CDR1 and CDR2 from the germline V gene are LNHDA and SQIVND (reference sequence). Trimming removed 3 bases from V and 6 bases from J, with 10 bases in between. CDR3 length equals 13 residues.

Note on this clonotype: Since a much larger clone is just one base distant, this may be a read error. The chain has TRBV5-1 and TRBJ2-1; D gene ambiguous. CDR3 size: 15 residues. Trimming left V 4 bases short and J 4 bases short, with 15 bases between. Germline CDR1 is SGHRS and CDR2 is YFSETQ. DNA of the CDR3: TGCGCCAGCAGCCCTGGTGGGGATAGATACAATGAGCAGTTCTTC. This encodes CASSPGGDRYNEQFF.